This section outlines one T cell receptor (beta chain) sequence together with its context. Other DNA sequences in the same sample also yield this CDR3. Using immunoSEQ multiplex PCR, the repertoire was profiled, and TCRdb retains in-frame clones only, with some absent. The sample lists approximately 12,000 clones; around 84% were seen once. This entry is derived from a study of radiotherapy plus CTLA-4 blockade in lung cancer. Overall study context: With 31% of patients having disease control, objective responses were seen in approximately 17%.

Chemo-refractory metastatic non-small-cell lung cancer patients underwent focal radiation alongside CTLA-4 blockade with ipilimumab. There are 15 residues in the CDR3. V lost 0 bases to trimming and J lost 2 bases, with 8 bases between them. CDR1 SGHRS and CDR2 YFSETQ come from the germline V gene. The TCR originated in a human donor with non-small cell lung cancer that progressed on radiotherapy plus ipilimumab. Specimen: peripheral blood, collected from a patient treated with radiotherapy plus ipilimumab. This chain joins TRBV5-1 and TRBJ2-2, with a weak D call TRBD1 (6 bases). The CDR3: CASSLDRVNTGELFF. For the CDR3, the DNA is TGCGCCAGCAGCTTGGACAGGGTTAACACCGGGGAGCTGTTTTTT. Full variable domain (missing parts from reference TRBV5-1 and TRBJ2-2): KAGVTQTPRYLIKTRGQQVTLSCSPISGHRSVSWYQQTPGQGLQFLFEYFSETQRNKGNFPGRFSGRQFSNSRSEMNVSTLELGDSALYLCASSLDRVNTGELFFGEGSRLTVL.